The next 8 T cell receptor beta chains were all read from a single sample in a study of coeliac disease. Points from the study as a whole: In active celiac disease, intraepithelial and lamina propria TRB and TRG repertoires were less clonal than controls.

Their antigens remain unidentified. Sequencing was performed with immunoSEQ multiplex PCR; in TCRdb, only in-frame clones are kept and a portion is missing. Counted here are about 6,700 clones, approximately 70% occurring once; the ten biggest clones make up around 4.5%. Sequencing was carried out using lamina propria lymphocytes from the gut. The receptors shown here come from a woman younger than 35 with active celiac disease.

The rearrangement joins TRBV4-1 to TRBJ1-3, with D hard to call. V was clipped by 1 base and J by 8 bases, with 15 bases between them. Germline CDR1 reads MGHRA; CDR2 reads YSYEKL. This CDR3 has 15 residues. In nucleotides, the CDR3 is TGCGCCAGCAGCCAAGTAGCGAACCGAAAGGACACCATATATTTT. It translates to CASSQVANRKDTIYF.

The chain couples TRBV7-2 to TRBJ1-6; 7 nucleotides match TRBD1. J gave up 4 bases and V 5 bases, and 8 bases lay outside the gene matches. Germline CDR1 is SGHTA and CDR2 is FQGNSA. The CDR3 has 16 amino acids. The CDR3 is CASSRQGSAYNSPLHF. As DNA, the CDR3 is TGTGCCAGCAGCCGACAGGGATCAGCTTATAATTCACCCCTCCACTTT. The full variable domain, in which reference TRBV7-2 and TRBJ1-6 provide the parts outside the CDR3, is GAGVSQSPSNKVTEKGKDVELRCDPISGHTALYWYRQSLGQGLEFLIYFQGNSAPDKSGLPSDRFSAERTGGSVSTLTIQRTQQEDSAVYLCASSRQGSAYNSPLHFGNGTRLTVT.

The chain is built from TRBV7-9 and TRBJ1-6, with TRBD1 as a possible D gene (6 bases). This CDR3 region has 15 residues. Looked up from germline, CDR1 is SEHNR and CDR2 is FQNEAQ (reference sequence). Trimming took off 7 bases at V and 8 bases at J, with 18 bases between the two ends. The DNA for the CDR3 is TGTGCCAGCAAGCCATCGGGGGCGGGGGATTCACCCCTCCACTTT. Its translation: CASKPSGAGDSPLHF.

The chain recombines TRBV7-9 with TRBJ2-1, with D possibly TRBD2 on 6 matching bases. This CDR3 has 18 amino acids. Germline-derived CDR1 and CDR2 are SEHNR and FQNEAQ (reference sequence). Trimming stripped 5 bases from V and 4 bases from J, with 24 bases between. The DNA for the CDR3 is TGTGCCAGCAGCACCCCCAGCGGGTCCCTTATTGGGTACAATGAGCAGTTCTTC. Its translation is CASSTPSGSLIGYNEQFF.

The gene calls are TRBV14 and TRBJ2-3, with no clear D. The CDR3 runs to 14 residues. Between the trimmed V and J ends, which lost 0 bases and 2 bases, there was a span of 6 bases. The germline gives CDR1 SGHDN, CDR2 FVKESK. The DNA of the CDR3 is TGTGCCAGCAGCCAAGACGGTATCACAGATACGCAGTATTTT. Protein: CASSQDGITDTQYF. The full variable domain, its missing parts supplied by reference TRBV14 and TRBJ2-3, is EAGVTQFPSHSVIEKGQTVTLRCDPISGHDNLYWYRRVMGKEIKFLLHFVKESKQDESGMPNNRFLAERTGGTYSTLKVQPAELEDSGVYFCASSQDGITDTQYFGPGTRLTVL.

V usage is TRBV28 and J usage is TRBJ1-1, with D unresolved. Between the trimmed V and J ends, which lost 3 bases and 2 bases, there was a span of 4 bases. The CDR3 has 12 amino acids. Germline-derived CDR1 and CDR2 are MDHEN and SYDVKM. The CDR3 protein is CASSFGNTEAFF. CDR3 DNA sequence: TGTGCCAGCAGTTTTGGCAACACTGAAGCTTTCTTT.

The chain combines TRBV5-1 with TRBJ2-3; possible D gene TRBD1, 6 bases. Germline CDR1 and CDR2: SGHRS and YFSETQ. The CDR3 extends over 15 amino acids. Trimming removed 2 bases at V and 0 bases at J, with 10 bases between. CDR3 in DNA: TGCGCCAGCAGCTTACAGGGCCCTAGCACAGATACGCAGTATTTT. Encoded protein: CASSLQGPSTDTQYF.

The chain recombines TRBV7-8 with TRBJ2-1; the match to TRBD2 covers 8 bases. Trimming removed 2 bases from V and 6 bases from J; junction bases left unmatched: 3. From germline, CDR1 is SGHVS and CDR2 FQNEAQ. This CDR3 is 14 amino acids long. DNA of the CDR3: TGTGCCAGCAGCTTAAGGCTAGCGGGCAATGAGCAGTTCTTC. It encodes CASSLRLAGNEQFF.